A selection of T cell receptor beta chains follows, all from one sample in a study of identical twins. MiXCR was run by TCRdb on the 5' RACE reads, yielding one entry per CDR3 protein. The data show approximately 600,000 distinct CDR3 sequences, with 7.1% seen just once and 1.5% to 2% held by the top ten. Another study also made use of these data, one on yellow fever vaccine responses in identical twins.

Sequencing input: PBMCs. Source of these receptors: a woman aged 18 to 35 in good health. The CDR3 runs from the conserved cysteine through the conserved F or W.

j_gene: TRBJ1-5; v_gene: TRBV12-3/TRBV12-4; CDR3aa: CASSPQGTVLSNQPQHF
j_gene: TRBJ1-2; v_gene: TRBV28; CDR3aa: CASSLSTSNGYTF
j_gene: TRBJ1-1; v_gene: TRBV12-3/TRBV12-4; CDR3aa: CASSPLSHEAFF
j_gene: TRBJ2-7; v_gene: TRBV9; CDR3aa: CASSVGGGNEQYF
j_gene: TRBJ2-3; v_gene: TRBV7-3; CDR3aa: CASSLTGLGAGPPDTQYF
j_gene: TRBJ2-5; v_gene: TRBV12-3/TRBV12-4; CDR3aa: CASSFFSGGAFETQYF
j_gene: TRBJ2-1; v_gene: TRBV5-1; CDR3aa: CASTGGLAGIYEQFF
j_gene: TRBJ2-2; v_gene: TRBV7-8; CDR3aa: CASSSLGGGYDAGELFF
j_gene: TRBJ1-4; v_gene: TRBV12-3/TRBV12-4; CDR3aa: CASSKQGTRLFF
j_gene: TRBJ1-5; v_gene: TRBV15; CDR3aa: CATSNRGWQPQHF
j_gene: TRBJ2-1; v_gene: TRBV9; CDR3aa: CASSASKNEQFF
j_gene: TRBJ2-1; v_gene: TRBV3-1; CDR3aa: CASSRGTLHNEQFF
j_gene: TRBJ2-7; v_gene: TRBV10-3; CDR3aa: CAIAGRVMAYEQYF
j_gene: TRBJ2-7; v_gene: TRBV15; CDR3aa: CATSRTLGTSSYEQYF
j_gene: TRBJ2-7; v_gene: TRBV28; CDR3aa: CASSRQGNEQYF
j_gene: TRBJ1-1; v_gene: TRBV28; CDR3aa: CASIDRGPEAFF
j_gene: TRBJ2-2; v_gene: TRBV29-1; CDR3aa: CSVHLWTSGNTGELFF
j_gene: TRBJ1-2; v_gene: TRBV12-3/TRBV12-4; CDR3aa: CASSSGRGSNYGYTF
j_gene: TRBJ2-5; v_gene: TRBV10-3; CDR3aa: CAISESGSSQTQYF
j_gene: TRBJ2-1; v_gene: TRBV24-1; CDR3aa: CATKGSHEQFF
j_gene: TRBJ2-1; v_gene: TRBV12-3/TRBV12-4; CDR3aa: CASSFNTYEQFF
j_gene: TRBJ1-2; v_gene: TRBV11-2; CDR3aa: CASSTVEGVGYTF
j_gene: TRBJ1-2; v_gene: TRBV7-6; CDR3aa: CASSPGTAQHYGYTF
j_gene: TRBJ2-3; v_gene: TRBV6-1; CDR3aa: CASSEADRVGSTDTQYF
j_gene: TRBJ1-5; v_gene: TRBV6-1; CDR3aa: CASSESGLWGPQHF
j_gene: TRBJ2-3; v_gene: TRBV5-1; CDR3aa: CASNNRGGQSTDTQYF
j_gene: TRBJ2-1; v_gene: TRBV4-1; CDR3aa: CASSQGWTDDNEQFF
j_gene: TRBJ2-3; v_gene: TRBV20-1; CDR3aa: CSVAEGLTDTQYF
j_gene: TRBJ1-6; v_gene: TRBV5-1; CDR3aa: CASSLAGQKYSPLHF
j_gene: TRBJ2-3; v_gene: TRBV7-9; CDR3aa: CASSPSGGAPQYF
j_gene: TRBJ1-1; v_gene: TRBV29-1; CDR3aa: CSVEPQEMNTEAFF
j_gene: TRBJ2-2; v_gene: TRBV3-1; CDR3aa: CASSRWQGLNTGELFF
j_gene: TRBJ2-2; v_gene: TRBV5-1; CDR3aa: CASRIQGSTGELFF
j_gene: TRBJ2-3; v_gene: TRBV5-1; CDR3aa: CASSPSGSADTQYF
j_gene: TRBJ1-1; v_gene: TRBV7-9; CDR3aa: CASTGKGSTEAFF
j_gene: TRBJ2-6; v_gene: TRBV5-1; CDR3aa: CASSSDSGAAGANVLTF